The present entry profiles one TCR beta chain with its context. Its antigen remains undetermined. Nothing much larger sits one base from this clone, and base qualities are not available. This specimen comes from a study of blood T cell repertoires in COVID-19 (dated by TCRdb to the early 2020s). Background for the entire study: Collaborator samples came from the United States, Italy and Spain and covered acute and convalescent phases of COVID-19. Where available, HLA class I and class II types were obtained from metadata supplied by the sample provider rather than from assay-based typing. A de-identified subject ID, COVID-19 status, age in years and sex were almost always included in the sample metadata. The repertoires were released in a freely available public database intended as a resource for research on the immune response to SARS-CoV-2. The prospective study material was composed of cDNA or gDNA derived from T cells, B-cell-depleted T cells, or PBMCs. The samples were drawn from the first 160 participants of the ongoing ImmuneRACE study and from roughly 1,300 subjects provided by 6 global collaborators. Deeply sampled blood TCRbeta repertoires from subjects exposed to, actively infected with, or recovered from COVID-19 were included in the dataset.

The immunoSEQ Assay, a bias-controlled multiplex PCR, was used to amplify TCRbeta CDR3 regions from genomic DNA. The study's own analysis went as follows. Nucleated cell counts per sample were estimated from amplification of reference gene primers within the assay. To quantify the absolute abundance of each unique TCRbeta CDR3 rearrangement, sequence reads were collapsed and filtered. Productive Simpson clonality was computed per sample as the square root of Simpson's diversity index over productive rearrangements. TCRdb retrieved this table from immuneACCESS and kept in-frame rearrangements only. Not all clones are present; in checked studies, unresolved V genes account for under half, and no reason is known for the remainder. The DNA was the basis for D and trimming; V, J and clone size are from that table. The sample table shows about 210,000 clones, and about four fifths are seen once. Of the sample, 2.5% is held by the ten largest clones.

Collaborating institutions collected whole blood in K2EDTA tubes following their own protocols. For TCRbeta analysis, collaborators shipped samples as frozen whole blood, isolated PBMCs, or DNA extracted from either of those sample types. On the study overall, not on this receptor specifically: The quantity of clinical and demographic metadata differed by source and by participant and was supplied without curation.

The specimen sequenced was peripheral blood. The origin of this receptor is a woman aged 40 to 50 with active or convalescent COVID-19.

CDR3 sequence: CASSPLAGNTEAFF. The nucleotide sequence is given as TGTGCCAGCAGCCCACTTGCGGGGAACACTGAAGCTTTCTTT. The chain was built from TRBV9 and TRBJ1-1, with the D segment identity uncertain. There are 14 amino acids in the CDR3, from cysteine to phenylalanine inclusive. Here the CDR3 DNA is all that survives: 42 bases in frame from base 1. Looking up the germline V gene yields CDR1 SGDLS and CDR2 YYNGEE. The junction shows trimming of 4 bases on V and 1 base on J, plus 11 bases between the germline ends.